These 25 T cell receptor beta chains originate from one sample sequenced in a study of shared clonotypes between healthy human individuals. Produced via immunoSEQ multiplex PCR; TCRdb's table is partial and in-frame only. The sample lists under 2,000,000 clones, less than 95% occurring once. Positively selected for CCR7, the CD45RO-negative cells used as naive CD8 cells excluded terminally differentiated effector memory CD45RA+ cells. The sequenced material came from naive CD8+ T cells sorted from blood. The receptors come from a man aged 18-30 years in good health.

This chain connects TRBV30 to TRBJ1-2; maybe TRBD1 (5 bases). The CDR3 is made up of 9 amino acids. CDR1 and CDR2 (germline): GTSNPN, SVGIG (reference sequence). V was pared by 8 bases and J by 11 bases, with 12 bases between. The CDR3 sequence is CARDSPYTF. The CDR3 coding sequence is TGTGCCCGTGACAGTCCTTACACCTTC.

The chain employs TRBV7-2 and TRBJ2-7; D ambiguous. Germline CDR1 is SGHTA and CDR2 is FQGNSA. The ends were cut back, 2 bases at V and 2 bases at J, with 13 bases in the middle. The CDR3 is 15 amino acids. DNA for the CDR3: TGTGCCAGCAGCTTATCCGACGGGCGGACCTACGAGCAGTACTTC. Amino acids: CASSLSDGRTYEQYF.

This rearrangement joins TRBV5-1 to TRBJ2-7; maybe TRBD1 (5 bases). Germline CDR1 is SGHRS and CDR2 is YFSETQ. V was pared by 2 bases and J by 2 bases, with 14 bases between. This CDR3 has 15 amino acids. Here the CDR3 DNA reads TGCGCCAGCAGCTTCCCAGGGAACCCTACCTACGAGCAGTACTTC. It specifies CASSFPGNPTYEQYF.

This chain uses TRBV11-2 with TRBJ2-2; D gene ambiguous. From germline, CDR1 is SGHAT and CDR2 FQNNGV. The V end lost 0 bases, the J end lost 3 bases, and 14 bases lay between the germline ends. This CDR3 contains 17 residues. CDR3 bases: TGTGCCAGCAGCTTAGATCAGGTCGGATTCTACACCGGGGAGCTGTTTTTT. As protein: CASSLDQVGFYTGELFF.

This chain connects TRBV6-5 to TRBJ2-1; D gene ambiguous. The CDR3 runs to 14 residues. Trimming cost V 0 bases and J 7 bases, with 10 bases left between them. Germline lookup yields CDR1 MNHEY and CDR2 SVGAGI. The CDR3 sequence: CASSYSIGSNEQFF. The DNA for the CDR3 is TGTGCCAGCAGTTACTCGATTGGATCTAATGAGCAGTTCTTC.

The chain links TRBV9 to TRBJ2-1; 8 bases agree with TRBD2. The CDR3 is made up of 17 amino acids. The germline V gene has CDR1 SGDLS and CDR2 YYNGEE. Unmatched junction bases numbered 11, after V lost 4 bases and J lost 2 bases. Written as DNA, the CDR3 is TGTGCCAGCAGCTTCAGTGGGGCGGGAGGAACCTACAATGAGCAGTTCTTC. This encodes CASSFSGAGGTYNEQFF.

The CDR3 here is CASSVAGTSDEQFF. CDR3 nucleotide sequence: TGTGCCAGCAGCGTCGCTGGGACTTCAGATGAGCAGTTCTTC. This chain connects TRBV9 to TRBJ2-1; possibly TRBD2 for D (6 bases). The CDR3 is 14 amino acids. V lost 2 bases, J lost 8 bases, and 14 bases lay in between. Germline-derived CDR1 and CDR2 are SGDLS and YYNGEE.

This rearrangement joins TRBV6-5 to TRBJ2-2; D call uncertain. The CDR3 spans 15 residues. Germline V gene lookup returns CDR1 MNHEY and CDR2 SVGAGI. Trimming took 0 bases from V and 6 from J, leaving 11 bases between them. In nucleotides, the CDR3 is TGTGCCAGCAGTTACTCGGAAGGAAGGTCCGGGGAGCTGTTTTTT. Protein: CASSYSEGRSGELFF.

The chain couples TRBV4-3 to TRBJ1-1; a weak D match, TRBD1 (6 bases). Trimming cost V 6 bases and J 2 bases, with 13 bases left between them. Germline V gives CDR1 LGHNA, CDR2 YSLEER. CDR3 length equals 14 residues. CDR3 sequence reads: CASSPGVFNTEAFF. CDR3 sequence (DNA): TGCGCCAGCAGTCCAGGGGTCTTCAACACTGAAGCTTTCTTT.

V and J are TRBV27 and TRBJ1-2; the D is unclear. Trimming took 5 bases from V and 0 from J, leaving 7 bases between them. The CDR3 covers 13 residues. The V gene's germline CDR1 is MNHEY and CDR2 SMNVEV (reference sequence). The CDR3 DNA sequence: TGTGCCAGCAGTCTTTACACTAACTATGGCTACACCTTC. As protein: CASSLYTNYGYTF.

This chain links TRBV7-9 with TRBJ2-5, with 10 bases aligning to TRBD2. The junction had 5 bases not matched to a gene; V was cut back by 5 bases and J by 2 bases. CDR1 is SEHNR and CDR2 is FQNEAQ in the germline V gene (reference sequence). This CDR3 spans 15 amino acids. The CDR3 loop reads CASSAILAGQETQYF. In DNA form, the CDR3 reads TGTGCCAGCAGCGCCATACTAGCGGGACAAGAGACCCAGTACTTC.

V usage is TRBV9 and J usage is TRBJ2-3; D is ambiguous. Germline lookup yields CDR1 SGDLS and CDR2 YYNGEE. The CDR3 length is 14 residues. V lost 0 bases to trimming and J lost 5 bases, with 10 bases between them. In DNA, the CDR3 is TGTGCCAGCAGCGTAGAGATAGCAGGAGATACGCAGTATTTT. Encoded protein: CASSVEIAGDTQYF.

This chain uses TRBV27 with TRBJ2-3, with TRBD2 identical over 7 bases. J was trimmed by 0 bases and V by 5 bases; bases with no gene match: 8. The germline V gene encodes CDR1 MNHEY and CDR2 SMNVEV (reference sequence). The CDR3 is made up of 16 amino acids. The CDR3 sequence is CASSALLATSTDTQYF. CDR3 coding DNA: TGTGCCAGCAGTGCCTTACTAGCGACTAGCACAGATACGCAGTATTTT.

The genes are TRBV6-1 and TRBJ2-3; tentatively, D is TRBD1 (8 bases). Germline V gene sequence: CDR1 MNHNS, CDR2 SASEGT. The V end was cut by 5 bases, the J end by 3 bases, with 15 bases between. The CDR3 runs 15 residues. The CDR3 DNA sequence: TGTGCCAGCAGTAGACAGGGGAGGGGTACAGATACGCAGTATTTT. Translating it yields CASSRQGRGTDTQYF.

The chain joins TRBV19 to TRBJ1-6; no clear D. V shed 5 bases and J shed 8 bases, with 7 bases lying between them. Germline lookup yields CDR1 LNHDA and CDR2 SQIVND (reference sequence). The CDR3 is 12 residues long. DNA for the CDR3: TGTGCCAGTAGTGCGGGGTATTCACCCCTCCACTTT. This sequence encodes CASSAGYSPLHF.

The chain is built from TRBV10-3 and TRBJ1-5; no firm D call. Looked up from germline, CDR1 is ENHRY and CDR2 is SYGVKD. The V and J ends lost 2 bases and 5 bases respectively, with 7 bases between them. The CDR3 has 13 residues. The CDR3 loop reads CAISEEGDQPQHF. CDR3 DNA: TGTGCCATCAGTGAGGAGGGCGATCAGCCCCAGCATTTT.

The rearrangement joins TRBV7-2 to TRBJ2-7; TRBD2 might be the D (7 bases). V was shortened by 0 bases and J by 2 bases, with 20 bases between the two germline ends. Germline V gene data show CDR1 as SGHTA and CDR2 as FQGNSA. The CDR3 loop spans 18 amino acids. The CDR3 DNA reads TGTGCCAGCAGCTTAGCGGGGGGGCGGCTAGCGGTTCCCTACGAGCAGTACTTC. Its translation: CASSLAGGRLAVPYEQYF.

This chain joins TRBV27 and TRBJ2-1; 7 positions match TRBD2. Germline CDR1 MNHEY, CDR2 SMNVEV (reference sequence). J lost 2 bases, V lost 2 bases, and 6 bases had no gene match. The CDR3 extends over 16 amino acids. CDR3 amino acids: CASSLNRGVAYNEQFF. The CDR3 DNA reads TGTGCCAGCAGTTTAAATCGGGGGGTAGCCTACAATGAGCAGTTCTTC.

The rearrangement joins TRBV9 to TRBJ2-7; 12 nucleotides match TRBD2. This CDR3 comprises 14 residues. CDR1 is SGDLS, CDR2 YYNGEE, per germline. V trimming: 3 bases; J trimming: 3 bases; junction bases outside the gene matches: 1. The DNA for the CDR3 is TGTGCCAGCAGCGCTAGCGGGAGGGTCTACGAGCAGTACTTC. Residues: CASSASGRVYEQYF.

This clone turned up a few times. The chain joins TRBV30 to TRBJ1-2; a possible D gene is TRBD1 (6 bases). Trimming stripped 0 bases from V and 4 bases from J, with 12 bases between. CDR3 length equals 14 residues. Germline CDR1 and CDR2: GTSNPN and SVGIG (reference sequence). The CDR3 region has the DNA TGTGCCTGGAGTGTTGTAGGAGGGGGCTATGGCTACACCTTC. It codes for CAWSVVGGGYGYTF.

To note about this clone: The identical CDR3 is also encoded by other nucleotide sequences in the sample. V usage is TRBV6-5 and J usage is TRBJ2-7; 8 nucleotides agree with TRBD2. This CDR3 has 14 amino acids. Trimming cost V 2 bases and J 7 bases; bases outside gene matches: 7. Germline assignment: CDR1 MNHEY and CDR2 SVGAGI. This chain's CDR3 is CASSYGAGVGEQYF. In DNA, the CDR3 is TGTGCCAGCAGTTACGGAGCGGGAGTGGGTGAGCAGTACTTC.

This chain uses TRBV27 with TRBJ1-2; D uncertain. The V gene's germline CDR1 is MNHEY and CDR2 SMNVEV (reference sequence). The germline V and J ends were trimmed by 0 bases and 8 bases, with 16 bases remaining between them. The CDR3 extends over 15 amino acids. The CDR3 protein is CASSLSRETDKGYTF. The DNA for the CDR3 is TGTGCCAGCAGTTTATCCCGCGAGACCGATAAGGGCTACACCTTC.

On this clone: At one boundary the junction diverges from the germline segment, which might be a read error. The V gene is TRBV5-4, the J gene TRBJ2-7, with unresolved D. This CDR3 contains 13 residues. Germline lookup yields CDR1 SGHNT and CDR2 YYREEE (reference sequence). The CDR3 coding sequence is TGTGCCAGCAGCTTGGCCAATACGGCGCGGACCCTCTTC. It is translated as CASSLANTARTLF. Filled out from reference TRBV5-4 and TRBJ2-7, the complete variable domain reads ETGVTQSPTHLIKTRGQQVTLRCSSQSGHNTVSWYQQALGQGPQFIFQYYREEENGRGNFPPRFSGLQFPNYSSELNVNALELDDSALYLCASSLANTARTLFGPGTRLTVT.

CDR3 region: CASSVGGVGSYEQYF. For the CDR3, the DNA is TGTGCCAGCAGCGTAGGGGGCGTGGGCTCCTACGAGCAGTACTTC. The rearrangement uses TRBV9 and TRBJ2-7; D perhaps matches TRBD1 (5 bases). Germline CDR1 SGDLS, CDR2 YYNGEE. V was cut by 0 bases and J by 0 bases, with 10 bases left in between. CDR3 length: 15 residues.

The chain joins TRBV9 to TRBJ2-2; D is unclear. V lost 1 base and J 3 bases, leaving 10 bases between the germline ends. The CDR3 sequence is 15 residues long. The germline gives CDR1 SGDLS, CDR2 YYNGEE. DNA of the CDR3: TGTGCCAGCAGCGTACGACTTGGAGACACCGGGGAGCTGTTTTTT. Translated, it gives CASSVRLGDTGELFF.